Here is one T cell receptor beta chain with its context. Measured with immunoSEQ multiplex PCR; TCRdb has only the in-frame clones, and not every one. Of approximately 77,000 clones in the sample, about 90% were seen once. Trimming took 3 bases from V and 2 from J; bases not matched to a gene: 1. CDR3 length: 15 residues. From germline, CDR1 is SGHKS and CDR2 YYEKEE (reference sequence). The record originates from a study of OX40 agonist ivuxolimab in advanced cancers. V is TRBV5-5 and J is TRBJ2-1, with 11 bases that match TRBD1. The TCR was taken from an adult with an advanced solid tumor such as melanoma, head and neck, liver or kidney cancer. Here the sequenced sample was CD4+ or CD8+ T cells sorted from blood, taken in a trial of the OX40 agonist ivuxolimab. This CDR3 reads CASSWTGGPYNEQFF. For the CDR3, the DNA is TGTGCCAGCAGCTGGACAGGGGGCCCCTACAATGAGCAGTTCTTC.